This T cell receptor (beta chain) originates from a study of T cell changes during pregnancy in multiple sclerosis. Produced via immunoSEQ multiplex PCR; TCRdb's table is partial and in-frame only. The sample has tens of thousands of clones; 88% are singletons. V shed 6 bases, J shed 0 bases, and the junction held 9 bases outside the gene matches. Germline lookup yields CDR1 SGHVS and CDR2 FQNEAQ. The CDR3 spans 16 residues. This clonotype originated in a female donor with multiple sclerosis, enrolled in a pregnancy study. The chain uses TRBV7-8 and TRBJ1-1; 8 bases match TRBD1. The sample consisted of peripheral blood, taken in the first trimester of pregnancy. The CDR3 nucleotides are TGTGCCAGCAGTTTTAGTCCCAGGGGGCTGAACACTGAAGCTTTCTTT. Translated: CASSFSPRGLNTEAFF. Full variable domain (outside the CDR3, taken from reference TRBV7-8 and TRBJ1-1): GAGVSQSPRYKVAKRGQDVALRCDPISGHVSLFWYQQALGQGPEFLTYFQNEAQLDKSGLPSDRFFAERPEGSVSTLKIQRTQQEDSAVYLCASSFSPRGLNTEAFFGQGTRLTVV.